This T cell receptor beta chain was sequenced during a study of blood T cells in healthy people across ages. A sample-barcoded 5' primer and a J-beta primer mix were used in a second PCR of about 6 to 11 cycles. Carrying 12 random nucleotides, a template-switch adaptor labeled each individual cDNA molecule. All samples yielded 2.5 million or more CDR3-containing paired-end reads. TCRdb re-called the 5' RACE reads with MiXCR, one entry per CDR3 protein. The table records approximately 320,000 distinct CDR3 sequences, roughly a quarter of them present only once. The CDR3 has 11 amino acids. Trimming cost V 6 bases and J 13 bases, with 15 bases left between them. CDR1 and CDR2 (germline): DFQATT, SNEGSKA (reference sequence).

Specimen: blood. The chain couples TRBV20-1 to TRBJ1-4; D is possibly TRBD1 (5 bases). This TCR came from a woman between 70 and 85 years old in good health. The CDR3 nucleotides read TGCAGTGCCTCCTCCCCGAGGGGACTGTTTTTT. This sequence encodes CSASSPRGLFF.